This TCR beta chain was observed in a study of technical replicates of blood from several donors (dated by TCRdb to about 2017). The library relied on the immunoSEQ multiplex PCR assay. TCRdb took over this immuneACCESS table, retaining in-frame rearrangements with V and J assigned. Such tables are incomplete; in checked studies, under half of the missing clones stem from an unresolved V gene, and the remainder is unexplained. In all, the sample holds roughly 71,000 clones, and just under 95% of those were seen once. Of the sample, about 0.4% is held by the ten largest clones. A remark on this clone: What this receptor recognizes is not known. The sample holds no much larger clone one base away, and base qualities are not on file.

The CDR3, cysteine through phenylalanine, is 17 amino acids long. The sequence is cut down to CDR3 DNA, 51 bases in frame from base 1. Unmatched junction bases come to 10, with V trimmed by 0 bases and J by 6 bases. Reading the germline V gene (reference sequence) gives CDR1 SGHNT and CDR2 YYREEE. Specimen: T cells isolated from PBMCs. This sequence originates from a human donor in good health. Recombination connected TRBV5-4 to TRBJ2-3, with 10 central nucleotides matching TRBD2. The sequenced DNA: TGTGCCAGCAGCTTGGATGGTTTAGCGGGAGGTACGGATACGCAGTATTTT. This is translated as CASSLDGLAGGTDTQYF. This CDR3, with the reference TRBV5-4 and TRBJ2-3 proteins standing in past its ends, gives the full variable domain ETGVTQSPTHLIKTRGQQVTLRCSSQSGHNTVSWYQQALGQGPQFIFQYYREEENGRGNFPPRFSGLQFPNYSSELNVNALELDDSALYLCASSLDGLAGGTDTQYFGPGTRLTVL.